The T cell receptor beta chain under discussion was sequenced for a study of blood T cell repertoires in COVID-19. In the study overall: Nucleic acid was either cDNA or gDNA, and it came from T cells, B-cell-depleted T cells, or PBMCs.

V lost 1 base, J lost 5 bases, and 10 bases stayed unmatched. Germline V gives CDR1 MNHNS, CDR2 SASEGT. The CDR3 has 17 residues. Original data processing: Quantification of nucleated cells was approximated via reference gene primer amplification. Here immunoSEQ multiplex PCR was the method, and the copy in TCRdb shows in-frame clones only, minus some. The V and J calls and clone size are taken from that table; D and trimming were inferred from the DNA. This table holds 200,000 to 300,000 clones, 85% found once. The TCR was taken from a woman in her 50s with acute COVID-19. The chain combines TRBV6-1 with TRBJ1-2; 10 bases align to TRBD1. The source material was PBMCs or T cells enriched from blood (not recorded which). The CDR3 sequence: CASSEGQGASPRYGYTF. CDR3 DNA: TGTGCCAGCAGTGAAGGACAGGGGGCCTCCCCTAGGTATGGCTACACCTTC.